The 32 T cell receptor beta chains below were found in one sample sequenced in a study of tumor-infiltrating lymphocytes in primary liver carcinoma. Priming with a constant-region primer yielded TCR beta cDNA from 450 to 600 ng total RNA. Construction of TCR beta libraries relied on three successive nested multiplex PCR rounds employing slightly modified ARM-PCR. The opening two PCR rounds, ten to eleven cycles each, paired TRBV1-TRBV30 forward primers with a C-beta reverse primer. TCRdb re-called the multiplex PCR reads with MiXCR, one entry per CDR3 protein. The data show roughly 49,000 distinct CDR3 sequences, with 60% to 85% seen just once and over 25% held by the top ten. Bulk tissue was left unsorted, and RNA and DNA were co-extracted from 20-30 mg of it. The sequenced material came from liver tumor tissue from sampling region 5. The subset: tumor region T5, tumor centre. The receptors derive from a man aged 40-49 years with primary liver carcinoma and hepatitis B virus infection.

To note about this clonotype: Germline is not matched at one junction end, which may reflect a read error. This sequence joins TRBV11-2 and TRBJ2-7; TRBD1 or TRBD2 may be the D gene (5 bases each). From germline, CDR1 is SGHAT and CDR2 FQNNGV. This CDR3 has 17 residues. Written as DNA, the CDR3 is TGTGCCAGCACCATCGACCCGCCGGGACGGGGAAGCTACGAGCAATACTTC. This codes for CASTIDPPGRGSYEQYF.

This clonotype was seen only a few times. An end of the junction differs from the germline gene, which may be a read error. This rearrangement joins TRBV5-1 to TRBJ2-2, with a weak D call TRBD2 (5 bases). Germline V lookup: CDR1 SGHRS, CDR2 YFSETQ. This CDR3 has 16 residues. The CDR3 spells CASSPPRSINAGELVF. In DNA form, the CDR3 reads TGCGCCAGCAGCCCCCCCCGGAGTATCAATGCCGGGGAGCTGGTTTTT.

In the case of this clonotype: An end of the junction differs from the germline gene, which may be a read error. J is TRBJ2-2 and V is TRBV5-4; 8 nucleotides agree with TRBD1. Germline V lookup: CDR1 SGHNT, CDR2 YYREEE (reference sequence). The CDR3 consists of 16 residues. The CDR3: CASQLETRGRTGELFF. The CDR3 DNA reads TGCGCCAGCCAGCTTGAAACCAGGGGGCGGACCGGGGAGCTGTTTTTT. Full variable domain (outside the CDR3, taken from reference TRBV5-4 and TRBJ2-2): ETGVTQSPTHLIKTRGQQVTLRCSSQSGHNTVSWYQQALGQGPQFIFQYYREEENGRGNFPPRFSGLQFPNYSSELNVNALELDDSALYLCASQLETRGRTGELFFGEGSRLTVL.

This clonotype was seen ten or more times. The rearrangement links TRBV6-5 to TRBJ2-7, with D hard to call. The CDR3 runs 14 residues. Germline-derived CDR1 and CDR2 are MNHEY and SVGAGI. V lost 2 bases and J lost 2, with 10 bases in between. The CDR3 sequence: CASSYALETYEQYF. The CDR3 bases are TGTGCCAGCAGTTACGCCCTCGAGACCTACGAGCAGTACTTC.

This clonotype was counted at least ten times. V and J are TRBV5-6 and TRBJ2-5; the D gene is possibly TRBD2 (6 bases). Trimming shortened V by 1 base and J by 7 bases, and 14 bases separated the two germline ends. Germline-derived CDR1 and CDR2 are SGHDT and YYEEEE. CDR3 size: 14 residues. CDR3 region: CASSLFGGEGTQYF. In DNA form, the CDR3 reads TGTGCCAGCAGCTTGTTCGGCGGGGAAGGGACCCAGTACTTC.

The CDR3, as DNA: TGTGCCAGCAGCACGATGGAGAGCTCCTACAATGAGCAGTTCTTC. This encodes CASSTMESSYNEQFF. This chain joins TRBV6-5 and TRBJ2-1; unclear D gene. Germline V lookup: CDR1 MNHEY, CDR2 SVGAGI. V shed 6 bases and J shed 0 bases, with 12 bases lying between them. The CDR3 loop spans 15 amino acids.

Regarding this clonotype: An end of the junction differs from the germline gene, which may be a read error. The chain employs TRBV4-2 and TRBJ2-1; 8 positions match TRBD2. CDR3 length: 17 amino acids. CDR1 and CDR2 (germline): LGHNA, YNFKEQ. Here the CDR3 reads CASCQSELAESPYEQFF. The CDR3 bases are TGTGCCAGCTGCCAAAGTGAACTAGCGGAGTCCCCCTATGAGCAGTTCTTC.

Remarks on this clonotype: A junction end diverges from the germline sequence, so it may reflect a read error. The chain employs TRBV11-2 and TRBJ2-1; 7 nucleotides align to TRBD1. The CDR3 extends over 15 amino acids. The V gene's germline CDR1 is SGHAT and CDR2 FQNNGV. CDR3 bases: TGTACCAGCAGCTTAGTTACAGGGGCCTACAATGAGCTATTCTTC. Translated: CTSSLVTGAYNELFF.

This clonotype was recorded at least ten times. V gene TRBV6-1 combines with J gene TRBJ1-6, with D unresolved. V lost 6 bases and J 2 bases, leaving 5 bases between the germline ends. Looked up from germline, CDR1 is MNHNS and CDR2 is SASEGT. CDR3 length equals 13 residues. DNA for the CDR3: TGTGCCAGCAGGGAGGCCTATAATTCACCCCTCCACTTT. As protein: CASREAYNSPLHF.

The chain links TRBV5-5 to TRBJ1-2; D not resolved. The germline V gene has CDR1 SGHKS and CDR2 YYEKEE (reference sequence). With 0 bases removed from V and 5 bases from J, the gap between germline ends came to 11 bases. This CDR3 spans 14 amino acids. In nucleotides, the CDR3 is TGTGCCAGCAGCTTGGAGGGCTCGAATTATGGCTACACCTTC. Residues: CASSLEGSNYGYTF.

The rearrangement uses TRBV27 and TRBJ2-3; D not resolved. There are 12 residues in the CDR3. V was cut by 7 bases and J by 2 bases, with 7 bases left in between. CDR1 MNHEY and CDR2 SMNVEV come from the germline V gene (reference sequence). CDR3 coding DNA: TGTGCCAGCAATTCCCTCACAGATACGCAGTATTTT. Translating gives CASNSLTDTQYF.

A remark on this clonotype: One end of the junction is discordant with germline, which a read error may explain. The V and J genes are TRBV12-3 or TRBV12-4 and TRBJ1-1, with D maybe TRBD1 (5 bases). CDR3 length: 13 residues. CDR3 nucleotides: TGTGCCATCAAGCCAGGGTGGAACACTGAAACTTTCTTT. It yields the protein CAIKPGWNTETFF.

This clonotype was counted many times. One junction end disagrees with the germline gene, perhaps due to a read error. The V gene is TRBV14, the J gene TRBJ2-1; 9 bases align to TRBD2. This CDR3 spans 15 amino acids. Germline assignment: CDR1 SGHDN and CDR2 FVKESK. The CDR3 region is CASSAVAGAYNERFF. Here the CDR3 DNA reads TGTGCCAGCAGTGCCGTAGCGGGAGCCTACAATGAGCGGTTCTTC.

The DNA for the CDR3 is TGTGCCAGCAGCTTAAGACGCCAAGGGGAGCAGTTCTTC. This encodes CASSLRRQGEQFF. This chain uses TRBV7-3 with TRBJ2-1; D remains unclear. Per germline, CDR1 SGHTA and CDR2 FQGTGA. The CDR3 length is 13 residues. V gave up 1 base and J gave up 10 bases, with 11 bases separating them.

This clonotype was recorded once. An end of the junction does not agree with germline; a read error may underlie this. The chain has TRBV6-1 and TRBJ2-7, with 12 bases fitting TRBD2. The CDR3 is 15 amino acids. Looked up from germline, CDR1 is MNHNS and CDR2 is SASEGT. For the CDR3, the DNA is TGTGCCAGCAATGAATCGGCTAGCGGGAGGGGGGAGCAGTACTTC. This sequence encodes CASNESASGRGEQYF.

The V call is TRBV4-2, the J call TRBJ2-7; 10 bases align to TRBD2. The germline V gene encodes CDR1 LGHNA and CDR2 YNFKEQ. This CDR3 comprises 18 residues. CDR3 sequence (DNA): TGTGTTAGCAGCCAAGAGGTCGCGAGCGGGAGGGTACCCTACGAGCAGTACTTC. It yields the protein CVSSQEVASGRVPYEQYF.

A remark on this clonotype: An end of the junction does not agree with germline; a read error may underlie this. This rearrangement joins TRBV11-2 to TRBJ2-1; either TRBD1 or TRBD2 may fit D (5 bases each). CDR3 length equals 12 residues. Per the germline V gene, CDR1 is SGHAT and CDR2 is FQNNGV. The CDR3 DNA sequence: TGTGCCAACAGCTCGGGGCTACGTGAGCAGTTCTTC. Protein sequence: CANSSGLREQFF.

This clonotype was detected once. Without the conserved terminal phenylalanine or tryptophan, this CDR3 likely stems from a read error. Because the CDR3's place on the DNA is in doubt, the DNA is left out and the CDR3 is given as listed by TCRdb. This sequence joins TRBV7-9 and TRBJ2-5; the listed D gene, TRBD1, was not tested against the DNA. 16 amino acids form the CDR3, both terminal residues included. The germline V gene encodes CDR1 SEHNR and CDR2 FQNEAQ (reference sequence). This CDR3 is CASSSRDRGVEETQYL.

The chain recombines TRBV11-2 with TRBJ2-5; D is perhaps TRBD1 or TRBD2 (5 bases each). Germline loops: CDR1 SGHAT, CDR2 FQNNGV. This CDR3 has 16 amino acids. V was cut by 5 bases and J by 5 bases, with 21 bases left in between. This chain's CDR3 is CASSDPGTNGTETQYF. Written as DNA, the CDR3 is TGTGCCAGCAGCGACCCCGGGACCAACGGGACCGAGACCCAGTACTTC.

Details on this clonotype: Its ends do not fully match the called genes, so a read error is possible. V is TRBV6-1 and J is TRBJ2-2; D is perhaps TRBD2 (7 bases). CDR3 length: 12 residues. Germline loops: CDR1 MNHNS, CDR2 SASEGT. The CDR3 sequence is CAIRPDTGGLFF. The CDR3 DNA reads as TGTGCCATCAGGCCCGACACCGGGGGGCTGTTTTTC.

This clonotype was counted ten times or more. The rearrangement joins TRBV13 to TRBJ1-4, with D perhaps TRBD1 (5 bases). The CDR3 is 15 residues long. V gave up 0 bases and J gave up 7 bases, with 12 bases separating them. The germline V gene encodes CDR1 PRHDT and CDR2 FYEKMQ (reference sequence). For the CDR3, the DNA is TGTGCCAGCAGCTTAGGTGCAGGGAGGAGTGAAAAACTGTTTTTT. Encoded protein: CASSLGAGRSEKLFF.

The genes are TRBV29-1 and TRBJ2-1; TRBD1 matches 11 bases. With V trimmed by 7 bases and J by 16 bases, 18 bases remained unmatched. Germline loops: CDR1 SQVTM, CDR2 ANQGSEA. This CDR3 is 14 amino acids long. CDR3: CSGLPGQGVDMQFF. The CDR3 bases are TGCAGCGGATTGCCGGGACAGGGGGTGGATATGCAATTCTTC.

As to this clonotype: One end of the junction is discordant with germline, which a read error may explain. V is TRBV14 and J is TRBJ2-1; 8 nucleotides agree with TRBD2. Germline V lookup: CDR1 SGHDN, CDR2 FVKESK. The CDR3 length is 20 residues. The CDR3 DNA reads as TGTACCAGCGGCCAAGACACCGGATCAGGTCGGAGTCAGCGGGGGTATGAGCAGTTCTTC. Its translation: CTSGQDTGSGRSQRGYEQFF.

The V call is TRBV6-6, the J call TRBJ1-1; D gene uncertain. Germline V gives CDR1 MNHNY, CDR2 SVGAGI (reference sequence). CDR3 size: 12 residues. CDR3 bases: TGTGAAAGCAGTTACGGGGACACTGAAGCTTTCTTT. It is translated as CESSYGDTEAFF.

Worth noting for this clonotype: In this CDR3 the conserved last residue, phenylalanine or tryptophan, is missing, so a read error is likely. The chain couples TRBV5-1 to TRBJ2-5; D is unresolved. The CDR3 sequence is 12 residues long. CDR1 and CDR2 from the germline V gene are SGHRS and YFSETQ. CDR3 sequence: CAGSLGQETQYY. In nucleotides, the CDR3 is TGCGCCGGCAGCTTGGGACAAGAGACCCAGTACTAC.

V and J are TRBV20-1 and TRBJ2-4; either TRBD1 or TRBD2 may fit D (6 bases each). V gave up 3 bases and J gave up 0 bases, with 12 bases separating them. The CDR3 has 15 amino acids. CDR1 DFQATT and CDR2 SNEGSKA come from the germline V gene (reference sequence). The chain's CDR3 is CSASIGGLAKNIQYF. The CDR3 nucleotides read TGCAGTGCTAGCATAGGGGGGTTAGCCAAAAACATTCAGTACTTC.

This clonotype was found a few times. A read error may produce the germline difference seen at one junction end. The rearrangement joins TRBV6-1 to TRBJ2-1; possibly TRBD2 for D (6 bases). Germline CDR1 MNHNS, CDR2 SASEGT. This CDR3 contains 13 residues. For the CDR3, the DNA is TGTGTCAGCACCCTATCGCGGGGAAATGAGCAGTTCTTC. Translated: CVSTLSRGNEQFF.

A remark on this clonotype: A read error is possible here, since a much larger clone lies one base away. CDR3 bases: TGTGCCAGCAGCCCGACAGGGGCGTTTGGAAACATCATATATTTT. Translated: CASSPTGAFGNIIYF. The rearrangement links TRBV7-9 to TRBJ1-3; 8 bases are a match to TRBD1. Germline V gene sequence: CDR1 SEHNR, CDR2 FQNEAQ (reference sequence). The CDR3 sequence is 15 residues long.

As for this clonotype: At one of its ends the junction is not consistent with the germline gene, which may arise from a read error. This chain links TRBV4-1 with TRBJ1-2, with 8 bases identical to TRBD1. The CDR3 runs 16 residues. Germline CDR1 MGHRA, CDR2 YSYEKL. This CDR3 reads CAGSLDQGAFDYGYTF. CDR3 DNA: TGCGCCGGCAGCCTAGACCAGGGGGCGTTCGACTATGGCTACACCTTC.

In regard to this clonotype: The junction departs from germline at one end; a sequencing error may be responsible. This chain connects TRBV14 to TRBJ2-7; D unclear. Looked up from germline, CDR1 is SGHDN and CDR2 is FVKESK. The CDR3 contains 13 residues. Here the CDR3 DNA reads TGTGTCAGCAGCCATGGCAGCTCCTACGAGCAGTACTTC. This sequence encodes CVSSHGSSYEQYF.

On this clonotype: Germline and junction disagree at one end, which may indicate a read error. J is TRBJ2-3 and V is TRBV7-9; TRBD2 aligns across 11 bases. Per the germline V gene, CDR1 is SEHNR and CDR2 is FQNEAQ (reference sequence). The CDR3 covers 18 residues. The CDR3 sequence: CASSLGSSGRAGTDAQFF. The CDR3 DNA reads TGTGCCAGCAGCTTAGGCAGTAGCGGGAGGGCCGGCACAGATGCGCAGTTTTTT.

V and J are TRBV11-2 and TRBJ2-1, with D tentatively TRBD2 (5 bases). CDR3 size: 16 residues. Germline assignment: CDR1 SGHAT and CDR2 FQNNGV. V dropped 4 bases and J dropped 8 bases, with 21 bases sitting between them. CDR3 DNA sequence: TGTGCCAGCAGCTCGCACCCCAGCGAGAGGGTCTATGAGCAGTTCTTC. This gives the protein CASSSHPSERVYEQFF.